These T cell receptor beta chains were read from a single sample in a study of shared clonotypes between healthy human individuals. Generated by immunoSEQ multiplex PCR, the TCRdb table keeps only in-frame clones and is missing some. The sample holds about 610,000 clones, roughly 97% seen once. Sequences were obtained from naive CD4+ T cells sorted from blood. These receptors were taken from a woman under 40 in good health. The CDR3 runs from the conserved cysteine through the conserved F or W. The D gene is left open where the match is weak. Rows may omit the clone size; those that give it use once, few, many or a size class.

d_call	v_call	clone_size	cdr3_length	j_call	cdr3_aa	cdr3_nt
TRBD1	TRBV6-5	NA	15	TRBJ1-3	CASSRTGISGNTIYF	TGTGCCAGCAGTCGGACAGGGATCTCTGGAAACACCATATATTTT
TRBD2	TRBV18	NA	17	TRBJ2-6	CASSPGTSGSGANVLTF	TGTGCCAGCTCACCGGGGACTAGTGGTTCGGGGGCCAACGTCCTGACTTTC
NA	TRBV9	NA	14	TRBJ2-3	CASSLQSQGNTQYF	TGTGCCAGCAGCCTCCAAAGCCAAGGGAATACGCAGTATTTT
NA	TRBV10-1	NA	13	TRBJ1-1	CARGEGVVTEAFF	TGCGCCAGAGGAGAGGGGGTGGTCACTGAAGCTTTCTTT
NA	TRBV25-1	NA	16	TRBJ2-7	CASSEYRLARRSEQYF	TGTGCCAGCAGTGAATACCGACTGGCCCGGCGGTCCGAGCAGTACTTC
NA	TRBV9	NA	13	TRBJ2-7	CASSVATGSEQYF	TGTGCCAGCAGCGTAGCTACAGGCAGTGAGCAGTACTTC
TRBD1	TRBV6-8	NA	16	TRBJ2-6	CASTTGPSSGANVLTF	TGTGCCAGCACGACAGGGCCGAGCTCTGGGGCCAACGTCCTGACTTTC
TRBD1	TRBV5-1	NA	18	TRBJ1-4	CASSLRQGGRATNEKLFF	TGCGCCAGCAGCCTACGACAGGGCGGTCGGGCTACTAATGAAAAACTGTTTTTT
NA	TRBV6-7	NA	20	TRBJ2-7	CASSWDGPSERLPFSYEQYF	TGTGCCAGCAGTTGGGATGGGCCTAGCGAAAGATTACCGTTTTCCTACGAGCAGTACTTC
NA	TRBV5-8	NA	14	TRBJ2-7	CASSLEQAVYEQYF	TGTGCCAGCAGCTTGGAACAGGCAGTCTACGAGCAGTACTTC
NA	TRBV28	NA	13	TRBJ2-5	CASLRDRQETQYF	TGTGCCAGCCTACGCGACAGACAAGAGACCCAGTACTTC
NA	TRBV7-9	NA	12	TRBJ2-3	CASSQISDTQYF	TGTGCCAGCAGCCAAATATCCGATACGCAGTATTTT
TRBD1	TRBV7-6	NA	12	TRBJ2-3	CASSFGDRAQYF	TGTGCCAGCAGCTTTGGGGACAGGGCGCAGTATTTT
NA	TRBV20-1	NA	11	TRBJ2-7	CSATLGYEQYF	TGCAGTGCTACCCTGGGGTACGAGCAGTACTTC
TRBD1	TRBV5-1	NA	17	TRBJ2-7	CASSLQSSGTGGYEQYF	TGCGCCAGCAGCTTGCAGAGCTCCGGGACAGGGGGATACGAGCAGTACTTC
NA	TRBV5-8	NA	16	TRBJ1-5	CASRVLGQVSNQPQHF	TGTGCCAGCAGAGTATTAGGCCAGGTCAGCAATCAGCCCCAGCATTTT
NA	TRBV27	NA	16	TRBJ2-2	CASAKVVAVEPRELFF	TGTGCCAGCGCAAAAGTGGTAGCGGTTGAGCCCAGGGAGCTGTTTTTT
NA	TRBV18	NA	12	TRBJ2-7	CASSPDAYEQYF	TGTGCCAGCTCTCCGGATGCGTACGAGCAGTACTTC
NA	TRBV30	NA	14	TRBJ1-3	CAWTNRSPRGTIYF	TGTGCCTGGACTAACAGGTCCCCTAGGGGCACCATATATTTT
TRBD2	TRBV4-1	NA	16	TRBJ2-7	CASSHPGTSAAYEQYF	TGCGCCAGCAGCCACCCCGGGACTAGCGCCGCCTACGAGCAGTACTTC
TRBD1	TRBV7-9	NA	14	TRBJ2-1	CASFPPGTDNEQFF	TGTGCCAGTTTTCCCCCCGGGACAGACAATGAGCAGTTCTTC
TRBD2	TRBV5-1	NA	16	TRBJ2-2	CASSGSSGRASGELFF	TGCGCCAGCAGCGGAAGTAGCGGGAGGGCCTCCGGGGAGCTGTTTTTT
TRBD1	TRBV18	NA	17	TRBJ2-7	CASSPETGGRSSYEQYF	TGTGCCAGCTCACCAGAGACAGGGGGCCGGAGCTCCTACGAGCAGTACTTC
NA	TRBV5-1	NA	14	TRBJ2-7	CASSYQGIDYEQYF	TGCGCCAGCAGCTACCAGGGTATCGACTACGAGCAGTACTTC
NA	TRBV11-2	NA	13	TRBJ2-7	CASSLVGPGEQYF	TGTGCCAGCAGCTTAGTCGGCCCCGGCGAGCAGTACTTC
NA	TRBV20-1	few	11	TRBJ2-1	CSARAYNEQFF	TGCAGTGCTAGGGCGTACAATGAGCAGTTCTTC
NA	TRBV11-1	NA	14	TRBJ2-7	CASSPWEGAYEQYF	TGTGCCAGCAGCCCTTGGGAGGGGGCCTACGAGCAGTACTTC
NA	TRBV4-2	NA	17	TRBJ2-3	CASSQDYPLVRSDTQYF	TGTGCCAGCAGCCAAGATTACCCCCTGGTCCGGTCAGATACGCAGTATTTT
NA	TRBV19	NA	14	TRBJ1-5	CASSPDRLDQPQHF	TGTGCCAGTAGTCCGGACAGATTGGATCAGCCCCAGCATTTT
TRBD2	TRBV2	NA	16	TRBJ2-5	CASSEEIAGGTETQYF	TGTGCCAGCAGTGAAGAGATAGCGGGAGGGACGGAGACCCAGTACTTC
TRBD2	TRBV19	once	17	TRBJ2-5	CASSLGASGGRQETQYF	TGTGCCAGTAGCTTAGGGGCTAGCGGGGGACGCCAAGAGACCCAGTACTTC
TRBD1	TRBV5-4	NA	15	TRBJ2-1	CASSLPDRGHNEQFF	TGTGCCAGCAGCTTACCGGACAGGGGTCACAATGAGCAGTTCTTC
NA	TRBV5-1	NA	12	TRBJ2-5	CASSAHQETQYF	TGCGCCAGCAGCGCGCACCAAGAGACCCAGTACTTC
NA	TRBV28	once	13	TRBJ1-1	CASSLILNTEAFF	TGTGCCAGCAGTTTAATTTTGAACACTGAAGCTTTCTTT
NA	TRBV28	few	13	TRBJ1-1	CASSSGQNTEAFF	TGTGCCAGCAGTTCAGGACAGAACACTGAAGCTTTCTTT
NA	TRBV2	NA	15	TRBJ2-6	CASSEENSGANVLTF	TGTGCCAGCAGTGAAGAGAATTCTGGGGCCAACGTCCTGACTTTC
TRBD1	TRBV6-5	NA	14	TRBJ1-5	CASSPGQDSKPQHF	TGTGCCAGCAGTCCCGGACAGGATAGCAAGCCCCAGCATTTT
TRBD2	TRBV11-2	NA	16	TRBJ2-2	CASSLGLADYTGELFF	TGTGCCAGCAGCTTAGGACTAGCAGATTACACCGGGGAGCTGTTTTTT
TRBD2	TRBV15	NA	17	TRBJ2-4	CATSRGLAPDSGNIQYF	TGTGCCACCAGCAGAGGACTAGCCCCCGACTCGGGAAACATTCAGTACTTC
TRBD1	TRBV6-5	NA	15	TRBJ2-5	CASSYQPGQKETQYF	TGTGCCAGCAGTTACCAACCGGGACAGAAAGAGACCCAGTACTTC
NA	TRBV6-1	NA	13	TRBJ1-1	CASKPGHGLLAFF	TGTGCCAGCAAACCGGGACATGGGCTTCTAGCTTTCTTT
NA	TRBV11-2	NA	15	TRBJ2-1	CASSSGQLSYNEQFF	TGTGCCAGCAGCTCAGGACAGCTCTCCTACAATGAGCAGTTCTTC
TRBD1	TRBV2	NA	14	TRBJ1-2	CASSRTGGVYGYTF	TGTGCCAGCAGTAGGACAGGGGGCGTCTATGGCTACACCTTC
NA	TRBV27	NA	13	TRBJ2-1	CASSYTGRSSQFF	TGTGCCAGCAGCTATACGGGCCGTTCGTCGCAGTTCTTC